This section outlines one T cell receptor beta chain sequence together with its context. Antigen unknown. The data originate from a study of T cell responses to AZD1222 COVID-19 vaccine. Only in-frame clones appear in the TCRdb table, and some are missing; sequencing was by immunoSEQ multiplex PCR. The sample shows fewer than 120,000 clones, 80% to 95% of them seen only once. Whole-study results and caveats: Only five or six individuals given AZD1222 were seropositive at baseline. Mostly white British, mostly female donors; authors suggested clonal diversity may be underestimated.

The CDR3 runs to 12 residues. Trimming removed 3 bases at V and 6 bases at J, with 6 bases between. This TCR derives from an adult in good health. Sequencing used peripheral blood, obtained on day 0 of AZD1222 vaccination. This rearrangement joins TRBV12-3 or TRBV12-4 to TRBJ1-5; D ambiguous. The CDR3 loop is CASSLPRQPQHF. DNA for the CDR3: TGTGCCAGCAGTTTGCCCCGTCAGCCCCAGCATTTT.